The 7 T cell receptor beta chains below come from one sample, sequenced in a study of OX40 agonist ivuxolimab in advanced cancers. Measured with immunoSEQ multiplex PCR; TCRdb has only the in-frame clones, and not every one. The sample contains approximately 50,000 clones, 70% to 80% of which appear only once. The material sequenced was CD4+ or CD8+ T cells sorted from blood, taken in a trial of the OX40 agonist ivuxolimab. These receptors originate from an adult with an advanced solid tumor such as melanoma, head and neck, liver or kidney cancer.

The chain carries TRBV6-4 and TRBJ2-2; D is unresolved. V shed 5 bases and J shed 8 bases, with 15 bases lying between them. Germline-derived CDR1 and CDR2 are MRHNA and SNTAGT. The CDR3 consists of 14 residues. CDR3 protein: CASSPRLFLGELFF. The CDR3 coding sequence is TGTGCCAGCAGTCCGCGACTCTTCCTGGGGGAGCTGTTTTTT.

The chain recombines TRBV18 with TRBJ2-3; TRBD2 matches 7 bases. Germline CDR1 KGHSH, CDR2 LQKENI. With V trimmed by 4 bases and J by 2 bases, 3 bases remained unmatched. This CDR3 comprises 14 residues. This CDR3 reads CASSQTSPTDTQYF. The CDR3 DNA reads as TGTGCCAGCTCACAGACTAGCCCCACAGATACGCAGTATTTT.

This clone was recorded a few times. The chain is built from TRBV4-3 and TRBJ2-7; tentative D call: TRBD2 (5 bases). Germline loops: CDR1 LGHNA, CDR2 YSLEER. V was clipped by 0 bases and J by 8 bases, with 17 bases between them. This CDR3 region has 15 residues. The CDR3, as DNA: TGCGCCAGCAGCCAAGAAAGGACGGGGTTCTGGAAGCAGTACTTC. It specifies CASSQERTGFWKQYF.

The chain combines TRBV6-5 with TRBJ1-2, with 7 bases lining up with TRBD1. This CDR3 has 13 amino acids. Looked up from germline, CDR1 is MNHEY and CDR2 is SVGAGI. V gave up 6 bases and J gave up 3 bases; unmatched junction bases: 4. The CDR3 spells CASRTDRDYGYTF. The CDR3, as DNA: TGTGCCAGCAGGACAGACAGGGACTATGGCTACACCTTC.

The chain carries TRBV27 and TRBJ2-7, with TRBD1 identical over 8 bases. This CDR3 has 15 residues. Germline V gene sequence: CDR1 MNHEY, CDR2 SMNVEV (reference sequence). V lost 4 bases, J lost 3 bases, and 8 bases stayed unmatched. The CDR3 spells CASSSQGAGGYEQYF. The DNA of the CDR3 is TGTGCCAGCAGTTCCCAGGGGGCTGGGGGCTACGAGCAGTACTTC.

The rearrangement uses TRBV18 and TRBJ1-1; D not certain. CDR3 length: 13 amino acids. Germline values: CDR1 KGHSH, CDR2 LQKENI. V was cut by 6 bases and J by 3 bases, with 11 bases left in between. CDR3 nucleotide sequence: TGTGCCAGCTCCCCCCGTATGGACACTGAAGCTTTCTTT. Its protein is CASSPRMDTEAFF.

The CDR3 here is CASSAGQGFGYTF. The DNA for the CDR3 is TGTGCCAGCAGCGCGGGACAGGGTTTTGGCTACACCTTC. V gene TRBV7-2 combines with J gene TRBJ1-2, with 9 bases identical to TRBD1. The V and J ends lost 5 bases and 7 bases, in that order; junction bases with no gene match: 5. CDR1 and CDR2 (germline): SGHTA, FQGNSA. The CDR3 consists of 13 residues.